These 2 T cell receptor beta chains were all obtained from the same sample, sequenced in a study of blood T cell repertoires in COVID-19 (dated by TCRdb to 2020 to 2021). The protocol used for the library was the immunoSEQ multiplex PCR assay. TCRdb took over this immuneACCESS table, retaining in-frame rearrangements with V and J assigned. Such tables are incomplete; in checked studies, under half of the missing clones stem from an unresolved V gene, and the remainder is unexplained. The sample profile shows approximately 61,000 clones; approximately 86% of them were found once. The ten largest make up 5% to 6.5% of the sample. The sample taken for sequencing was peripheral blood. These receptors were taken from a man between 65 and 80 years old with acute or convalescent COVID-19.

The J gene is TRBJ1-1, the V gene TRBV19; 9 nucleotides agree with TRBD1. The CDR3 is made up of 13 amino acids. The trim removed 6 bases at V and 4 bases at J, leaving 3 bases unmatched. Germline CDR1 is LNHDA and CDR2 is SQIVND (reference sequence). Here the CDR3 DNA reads TGTGCCAGTAGCGACAGGGGGGGCACTGAAGCTTTCTTT. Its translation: CASSDRGGTEAFF.

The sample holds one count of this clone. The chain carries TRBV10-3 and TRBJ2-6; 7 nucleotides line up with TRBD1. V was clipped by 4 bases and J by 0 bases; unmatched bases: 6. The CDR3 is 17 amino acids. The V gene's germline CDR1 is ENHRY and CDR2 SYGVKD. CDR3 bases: TGTGCCATCAGTGGGACAGGCCAGGACTCTGGGGCCAACGTCCTGACTTTC. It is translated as CAISGTGQDSGANVLTF.